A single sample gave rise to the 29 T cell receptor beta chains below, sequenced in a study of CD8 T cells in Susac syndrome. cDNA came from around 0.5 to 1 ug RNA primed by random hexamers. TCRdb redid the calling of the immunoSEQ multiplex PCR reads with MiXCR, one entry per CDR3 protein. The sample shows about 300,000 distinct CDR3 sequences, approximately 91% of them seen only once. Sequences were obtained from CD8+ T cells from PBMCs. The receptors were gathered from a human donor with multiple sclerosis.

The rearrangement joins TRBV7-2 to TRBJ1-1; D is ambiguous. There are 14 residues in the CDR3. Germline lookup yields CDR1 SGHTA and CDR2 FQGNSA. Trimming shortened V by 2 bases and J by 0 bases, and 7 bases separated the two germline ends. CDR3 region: CASSLSRMNTEAFF. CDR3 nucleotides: TGTGCCAGCAGCTTAAGTCGAATGAACACTGAAGCTTTCTTT.

This chain's CDR3 is CASSYGGVLGTQYF. The DNA for the CDR3 is TGTGCCAGCAGTTACGGAGGGGTTCTAGGAACGCAGTATTTT. V is TRBV6-5 and J is TRBJ2-3; a weak D match, TRBD2 (6 bases). The V end was cut by 2 bases, the J end by 9 bases, with 15 bases between. The CDR3 runs to 14 residues. Germline CDR1 and CDR2: MNHEY and SVGAGI.

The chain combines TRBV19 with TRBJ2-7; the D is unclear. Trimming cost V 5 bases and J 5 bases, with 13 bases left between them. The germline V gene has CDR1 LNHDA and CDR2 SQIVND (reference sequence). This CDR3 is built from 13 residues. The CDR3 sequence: CASSLATTHEQYF. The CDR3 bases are TGTGCCAGTAGTTTGGCAACAACACACGAGCAGTACTTC.

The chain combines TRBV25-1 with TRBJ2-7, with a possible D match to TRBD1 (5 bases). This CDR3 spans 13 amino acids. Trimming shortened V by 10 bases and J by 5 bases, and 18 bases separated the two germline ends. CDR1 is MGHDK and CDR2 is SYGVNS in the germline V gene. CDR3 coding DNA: TGTGCCACCAGGGTAACCCAGGGCGACGAGCAGTACTTC. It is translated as CATRVTQGDEQYF.

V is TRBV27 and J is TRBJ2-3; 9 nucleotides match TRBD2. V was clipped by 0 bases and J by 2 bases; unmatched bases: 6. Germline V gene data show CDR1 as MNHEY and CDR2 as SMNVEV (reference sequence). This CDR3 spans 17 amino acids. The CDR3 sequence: CASSLSTASGITDTQYF. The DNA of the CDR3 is TGTGCCAGCAGTTTATCGACGGCTAGCGGGATCACAGATACGCAGTATTTT.

This CDR3 is CAISIELAGFYEQYF. CDR3 sequence (DNA): TGTGCCATCTCTATAGAACTAGCGGGATTTTACGAGCAGTACTTC. The chain couples TRBV6-2 or TRBV6-3 to TRBJ2-7; TRBD2 matches 10 bases. Germline V CDR1 and CDR2: MNHEY, SVGEGT. The CDR3 totals 15 residues. V lost 10 bases to trimming and J lost 4 bases; unmatched junction nucleotides: 13.

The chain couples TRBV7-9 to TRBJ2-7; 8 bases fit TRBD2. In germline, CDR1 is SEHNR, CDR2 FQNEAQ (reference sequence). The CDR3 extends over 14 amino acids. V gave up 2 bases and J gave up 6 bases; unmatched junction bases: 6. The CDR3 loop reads CASSLLTSGTEQYF. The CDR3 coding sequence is TGTGCCAGCAGCTTATTAACTAGCGGTACCGAGCAGTACTTC.

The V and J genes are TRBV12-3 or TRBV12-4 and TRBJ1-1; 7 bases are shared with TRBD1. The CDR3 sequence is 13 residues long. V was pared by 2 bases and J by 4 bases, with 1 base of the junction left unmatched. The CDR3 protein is CASSLYRGTEAFF. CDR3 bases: TGTGCCAGCAGTTTATACAGGGGCACTGAAGCTTTCTTT.

The chain's CDR3 is CSVEGYLGLAGRLYNEQFF. The DNA for the CDR3 is TGCAGCGTTGAAGGCTACCTCGGACTAGCGGGACGGCTATACAATGAGCAGTTCTTC. The chain is built from TRBV29-1 and TRBJ2-1, with 12 bases aligning to TRBD2. The CDR3 sequence is 19 residues long. Germline CDR1 and CDR2: SQVTM and ANQGSEA. With 1 base clipped from V and 4 bases from J, the junction kept 14 bases outside the gene matches.

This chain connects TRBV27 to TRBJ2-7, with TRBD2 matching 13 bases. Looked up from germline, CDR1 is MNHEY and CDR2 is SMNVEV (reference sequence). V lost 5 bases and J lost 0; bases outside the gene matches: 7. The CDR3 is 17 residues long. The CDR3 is CASSPGTSGEGSYEQYF. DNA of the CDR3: TGTGCCAGCAGTCCCGGGACTAGCGGGGAGGGCTCCTACGAGCAGTACTTC.

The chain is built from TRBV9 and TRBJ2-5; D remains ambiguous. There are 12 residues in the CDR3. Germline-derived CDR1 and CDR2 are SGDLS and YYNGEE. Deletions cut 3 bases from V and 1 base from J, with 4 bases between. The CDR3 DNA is TGTGCCAGCAGCGCTCCCCAAGAGACCCAGTACTTC. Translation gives CASSAPQETQYF.

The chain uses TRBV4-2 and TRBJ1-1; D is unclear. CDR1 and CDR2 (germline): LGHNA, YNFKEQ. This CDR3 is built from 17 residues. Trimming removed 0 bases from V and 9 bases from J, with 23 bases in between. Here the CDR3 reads CASSQDWTNSGFPKAFF. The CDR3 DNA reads TGTGCCAGCAGCCAAGATTGGACTAACTCCGGATTTCCTAAAGCTTTCTTT.

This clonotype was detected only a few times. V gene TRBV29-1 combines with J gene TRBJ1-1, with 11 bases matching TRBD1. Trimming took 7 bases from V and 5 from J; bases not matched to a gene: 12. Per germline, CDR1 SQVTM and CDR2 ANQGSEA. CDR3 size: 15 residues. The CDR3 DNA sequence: TGCAGCGCATACGGACAGGGGGCGTCGGTGACTGAAGCTTTCTTT. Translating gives CSAYGQGASVTEAFF.

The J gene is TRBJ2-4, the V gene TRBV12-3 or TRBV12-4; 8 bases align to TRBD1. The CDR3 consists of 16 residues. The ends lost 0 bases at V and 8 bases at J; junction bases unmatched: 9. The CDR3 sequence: CASSLARTGLYDIQYF. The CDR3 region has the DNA TGTGCCAGCAGTTTAGCCAGGACAGGGCTATATGACATTCAGTACTTC.

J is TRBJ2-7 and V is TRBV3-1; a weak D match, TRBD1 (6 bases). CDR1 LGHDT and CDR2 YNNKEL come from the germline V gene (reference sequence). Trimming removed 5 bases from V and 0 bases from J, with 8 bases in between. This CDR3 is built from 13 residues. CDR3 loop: CASSDRPSYEQYF. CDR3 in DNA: TGTGCCAGCAGCGACAGGCCCTCCTACGAGCAGTACTTC.

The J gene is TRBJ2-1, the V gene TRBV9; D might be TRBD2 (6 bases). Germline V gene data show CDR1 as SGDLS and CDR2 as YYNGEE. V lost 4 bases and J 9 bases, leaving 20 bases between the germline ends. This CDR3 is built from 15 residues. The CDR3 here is CASSLLTSGSSEQFF. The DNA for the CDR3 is TGTGCCAGCAGCTTACTGACTAGTGGGAGTAGTGAGCAGTTCTTC.

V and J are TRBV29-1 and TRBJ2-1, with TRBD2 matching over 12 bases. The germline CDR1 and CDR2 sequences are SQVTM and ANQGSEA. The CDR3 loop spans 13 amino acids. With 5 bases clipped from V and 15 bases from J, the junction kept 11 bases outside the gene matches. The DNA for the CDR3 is TGCAGCGTTCAGCTAGCGGGAGGGCTTTCTCGGTTCTTC. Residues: CSVQLAGGLSRFF.

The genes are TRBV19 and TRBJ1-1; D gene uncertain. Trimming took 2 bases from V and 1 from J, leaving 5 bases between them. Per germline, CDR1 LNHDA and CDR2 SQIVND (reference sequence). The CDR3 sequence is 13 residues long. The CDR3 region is CASSIQTNTEAFF. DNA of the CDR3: TGTGCCAGTAGTATACAGACGAACACTGAAGCTTTCTTT. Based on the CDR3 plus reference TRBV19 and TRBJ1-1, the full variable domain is DGGITQSPKYLFRKEGQNVTLSCEQNLNHDAMYWYRQDPGQGLRLIYYSQIVNDFQKGDIAEGYSVSREKKESFPLTVTSAQKNPTAFYLCASSIQTNTEAFFGQGTRLTVV.

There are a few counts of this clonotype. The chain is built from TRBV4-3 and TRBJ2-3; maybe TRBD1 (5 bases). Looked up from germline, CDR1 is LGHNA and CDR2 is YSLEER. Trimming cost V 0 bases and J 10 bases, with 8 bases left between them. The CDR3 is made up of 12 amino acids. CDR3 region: CASSQEGVAQYF. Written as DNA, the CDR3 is TGCGCCAGCAGCCAAGAAGGGGTAGCGCAGTATTTT.

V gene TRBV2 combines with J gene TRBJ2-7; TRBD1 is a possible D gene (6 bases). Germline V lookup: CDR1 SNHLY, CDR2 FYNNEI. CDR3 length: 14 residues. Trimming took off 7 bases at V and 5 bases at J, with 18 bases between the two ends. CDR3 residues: CASTDGQGRDEQYF. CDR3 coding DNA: TGTGCCAGCACCGATGGGCAGGGGCGGGACGAGCAGTACTTC. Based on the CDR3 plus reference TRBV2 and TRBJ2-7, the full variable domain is EPEVTQTPSHQVTQMGQEVILRCVPISNHLYFYWYRQILGQKVEFLVSFYNNEISEKSEIFDDQFSVERPDGSNFTLKIRSTKLEDSAMYFCASTDGQGRDEQYFGPGTRLTVT.

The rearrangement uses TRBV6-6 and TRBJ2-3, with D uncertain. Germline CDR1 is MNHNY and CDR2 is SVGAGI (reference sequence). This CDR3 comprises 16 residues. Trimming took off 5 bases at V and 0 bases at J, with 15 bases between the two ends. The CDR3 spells CASSPPPRASTDTQYF. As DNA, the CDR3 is TGTGCCAGCAGTCCACCACCTAGGGCTAGCACAGATACGCAGTATTTT.

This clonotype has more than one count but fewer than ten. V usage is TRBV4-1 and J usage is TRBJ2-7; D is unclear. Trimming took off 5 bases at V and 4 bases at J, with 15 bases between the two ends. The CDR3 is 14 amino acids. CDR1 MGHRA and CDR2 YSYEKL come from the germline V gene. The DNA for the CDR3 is TGCGCCAGCAGCACTACCGGGCTGCGTTACGAGCAGTACTTC. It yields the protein CASSTTGLRYEQYF.

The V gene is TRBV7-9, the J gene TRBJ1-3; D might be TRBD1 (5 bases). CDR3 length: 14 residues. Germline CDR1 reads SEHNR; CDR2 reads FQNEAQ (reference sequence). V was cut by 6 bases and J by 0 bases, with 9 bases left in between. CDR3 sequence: CASREGSSGNTIYF. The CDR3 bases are TGTGCCAGCAGGGAGGGGAGCTCTGGAAACACCATATATTTT.

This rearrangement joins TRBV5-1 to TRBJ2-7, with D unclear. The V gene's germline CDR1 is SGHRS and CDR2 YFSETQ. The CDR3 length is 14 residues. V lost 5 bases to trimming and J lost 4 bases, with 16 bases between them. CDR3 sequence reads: CASRIDNSSYEQYF. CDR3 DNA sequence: TGCGCCAGCAGAATTGACAATTCTTCGTACGAGCAGTACTTC. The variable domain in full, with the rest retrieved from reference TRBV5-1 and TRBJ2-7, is KAGVTQTPRYLIKTRGQQVTLSCSPISGHRSVSWYQQTPGQGLQFLFEYFSETQRNKGNFPGRFSGRQFSNSRSEMNVSTLELGDSALYLCASRIDNSSYEQYFGPGTRLTVT.

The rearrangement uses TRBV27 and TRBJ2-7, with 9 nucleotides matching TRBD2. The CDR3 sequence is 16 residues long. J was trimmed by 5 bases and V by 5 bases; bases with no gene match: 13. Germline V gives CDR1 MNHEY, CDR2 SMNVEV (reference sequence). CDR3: CASSPQYSGRKNEQYF. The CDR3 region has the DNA TGTGCCAGCAGTCCCCAGTACAGCGGGAGGAAGAACGAGCAGTACTTC.

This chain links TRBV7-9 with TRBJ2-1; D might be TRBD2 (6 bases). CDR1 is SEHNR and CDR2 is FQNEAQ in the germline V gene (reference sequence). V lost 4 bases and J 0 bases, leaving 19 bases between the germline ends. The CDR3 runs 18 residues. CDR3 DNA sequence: TGTGCCAGCAGCTCGACCGGAGGGCGTCAAGGCTCCTACAATGAGCAGTTCTTC. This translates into CASSSTGGRQGSYNEQFF.

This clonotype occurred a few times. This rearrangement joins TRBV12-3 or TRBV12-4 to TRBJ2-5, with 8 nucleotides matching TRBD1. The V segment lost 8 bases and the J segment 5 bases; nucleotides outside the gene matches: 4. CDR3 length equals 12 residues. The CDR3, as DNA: TGTGCCAGCTCCACAGGGGGTGAGACCCAGTACTTC. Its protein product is CASSTGGETQYF.

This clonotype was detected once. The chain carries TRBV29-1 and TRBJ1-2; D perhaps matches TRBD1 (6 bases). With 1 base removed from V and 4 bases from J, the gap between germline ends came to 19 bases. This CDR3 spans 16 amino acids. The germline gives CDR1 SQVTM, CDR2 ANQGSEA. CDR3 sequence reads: CSVEGLSQGNLYGYTF. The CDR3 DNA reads TGCAGCGTTGAAGGATTAAGCCAGGGGAACCTCTATGGCTACACCTTC. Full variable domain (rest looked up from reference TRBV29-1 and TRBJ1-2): SAVISQKPSRDICQRGTSLTIQCQVDSQVTMMFWYRQQPGQSLTLIATANQGSEATYESGFVIDKFPISRPNLTFSTLTVSNMSPEDSSIYLCSVEGLSQGNLYGYTFGSGTRLTVV.

CDR3 amino acids: CSARTSAAYEQYF. The DNA for the CDR3 is TGCAGTGCTCGGACTAGCGCCGCCTACGAGCAGTACTTC. The chain links TRBV20-1 to TRBJ2-7, with 9 positions matching TRBD2. CDR1 and CDR2 from the germline V gene are DFQATT and SNEGSKA (reference sequence). The CDR3 consists of 13 residues. J gave up 2 bases and V 5 bases, and 4 bases lay outside the gene matches.